The entry below gives a single T cell receptor beta chain sequence along with its context. The data derive from a study of radiotherapy plus CTLA-4 blockade in lung cancer. The CDR3 sequence is 16 residues long. V lost 6 bases and J 5 bases, leaving 19 bases between the germline ends. Germline V lookup: CDR1 SGHVS, CDR2 FQNEAQ. Measured with immunoSEQ multiplex PCR; TCRdb has only the in-frame clones, and not every one. Of 80,000 or so clones detected, 84% appear once; the ten largest clones hold approximately 0.73%. Sequencing was performed on peripheral blood, taken from a patient treated with radiotherapy plus ipilimumab. V gene TRBV7-8 combines with J gene TRBJ2-2; the D is unclear. The receptor's source is a human donor with non-small cell lung cancer who had stable disease on radiotherapy plus ipilimumab. The CDR3 sequence: CASRSSTTRSTGELFF. CDR3 nucleotides: TGTGCCAGCAGATCATCCACGACAAGGAGTACCGGGGAGCTGTTTTTT. Combining the CDR3 with reference TRBV7-8 and TRBJ2-2 gives the whole variable domain GAGVSQSPRYKVAKRGQDVALRCDPISGHVSLFWYQQALGQGPEFLTYFQNEAQLDKSGLPSDRFFAERPEGSVSTLKIQRTQQEDSAVYLCASRSSTTRSTGELFFGEGSRLTVL.